This T cell receptor beta chain was documented in a study of blood T cell repertoires in COVID-19. The CDR3 has 16 amino acids. Germline CDR1 is MGHRA and CDR2 is YSYEKL. Trimming removed 4 bases at V and 0 bases at J, with 13 bases between. TCRdb's copy holds only in-frame clones and misses some; the assay was immunoSEQ multiplex PCR. The data hold 210,000 or so clones, with almost 90% observed a single time. This clone was counted between two and nine times. Specimen: peripheral blood. This chain joins TRBV4-1 and TRBJ1-3, with D unresolved. The TCR comes from a man in his fifties or sixties with acute or convalescent COVID-19. CDR3 residues: CASSRFFGFSGNTIYF. The CDR3 nucleotides read TGCGCCAGCAGCCGTTTCTTCGGTTTCTCTGGAAACACCATATATTTT.